The 6 T cell receptor beta chains below come from one sample, sequenced in a study of blood T cell repertoires in COVID-19. Only in-frame clones appear in the TCRdb table, and some are missing; sequencing was by immunoSEQ multiplex PCR. The sample includes roughly 300,000 clones, approximately 91% of them seen just once. The source material was peripheral blood. The receptor source for this set is a woman under 40 with COVID-19, enrolled during active disease.

The J gene is TRBJ1-5, the V gene TRBV5-8, with a possible D match to TRBD1 (5 bases). This CDR3 spans 16 amino acids. V was pared by 0 bases and J by 0 bases, with 10 bases between. From germline, CDR1 is SGHTS and CDR2 YDEGEE. CDR3 region: CASSLGPGYSNQPQHF. CDR3 sequence (DNA): TGTGCCAGCAGCTTGGGCCCAGGGTATAGCAATCAGCCCCAGCATTTT.

V gene TRBV21-1 combines with J gene TRBJ2-5; whether TRBD1, the table's D call, matches the DNA was not checked. TRBV21-1 is annotated as a pseudogene. This CDR3 region has 20 residues. The CDR3 here is CASSKNKPRLGQGVGETQYF. CDR3 DNA sequence: TGTGCCAGCAGCAAGAATAAGCCTAGATTGGGACAGGGGGTTGGGGAGACCCAGTACTTC.

The chain is built from TRBV10-1 and TRBJ2-1; 7 nucleotides line up with TRBD1. The ends lost 5 bases at V and 5 bases at J; junction bases unmatched: 3. The CDR3 is 13 residues long. Germline V gives CDR1 WNHNN, CDR2 SYGVQD (reference sequence). Written as DNA, the CDR3 is TGCGCCAGCAGTTCAGGGGGTCACAATGAGCAGTTCTTC. It codes for CASSSGGHNEQFF.

The V gene is TRBV7-9, the J gene TRBJ2-7; TRBD1 agrees at 7 bases. V gave up 4 bases and J gave up 0 bases; unmatched junction bases: 9. This CDR3 is built from 16 residues. CDR1 SEHNR and CDR2 FQNEAQ come from the germline V gene (reference sequence). CDR3 region: CASSSPETGSSYEQYF. CDR3 bases: TGTGCCAGCAGCTCTCCCGAGACAGGGAGCTCCTACGAGCAGTACTTC.

The rearrangement joins TRBV27 to TRBJ2-1; D is uncertain. The CDR3 covers 13 residues. CDR1 MNHEY and CDR2 SMNVEV come from the germline V gene (reference sequence). Trimming stripped 10 bases from V and 0 bases from J, with 10 bases between. The CDR3: CATAESSYNEQFF. In DNA, the CDR3 is TGTGCCACTGCGGAGAGCTCCTACAATGAGCAGTTCTTC.

The chain links TRBV5-8 to TRBJ2-2; 8 nucleotides align to TRBD2. CDR1 is SGHTS and CDR2 is YDEGEE in the germline V gene. Unmatched junction bases numbered 16, after V lost 3 bases and J lost 6 bases. The length of the CDR3 is 18 residues. CDR3 sequence (DNA): TGTGCCAGCAGCTCCCACCCACTTCAGAGCGGGAGAGCCGGGGAGCTGTTTTTT. Amino acids: CASSSHPLQSGRAGELFF.